Listed below are T cell receptor beta chains from one sample, sequenced in a study of Graves' ophthalmopathy and Graves' hyperthyroidism. MiXCR was run by TCRdb on the multiplex PCR reads, yielding one entry per CDR3 protein. The table includes 450,000 to 600,000 distinct CDR3 sequences, 39% detected once. Sample: peripheral blood or thyroid tissue (not recorded which). The origin of the receptors is an adult man with Graves' hyperthyroidism. Both conserved end residues are part of each CDR3. A D gene is named only where the DNA matches it firmly. Not all rows give a size; the values are once, few, many and, for expanded clones, a class.

>many|TRBV6-5|TRBD2|TRBJ2-7
TGTGCCAGCAGCTCCTATAGCGGGGGGGGCGAGCAGTACTTC
CASSSYSGGGEQYF
>NA|TRBV18|NA|TRBJ1-4
TGTGCCAGCTCACCACCGGACGCCGCTAATGAAAAACTGTTTTTT
CASSPPDAANEKLFF
>NA|TRBV25-1|TRBD1|TRBJ1-1
TGTGCCAGCAGACCGATGGGACAGGGGGGAAACACTGGAGCTTTCTTT
CASRPMGQGGNTGAFF
>NA|TRBV20-1|NA|TRBJ1-2
TGCAGTGCTGGCCGTGGAGCTAACTATGGCTACACCTTC
CSAGRGANYGYTF
>NA|TRBV28|NA|TRBJ2-5
TGTGCCAGCAGTACAGAGATTCAAGAGACCCAGTACTTC
CASSTEIQETQYF
>NA|TRBV3-1|TRBD2|TRBJ2-7
TGTGCCAGCAGCCTATCCTCTTCGTCGGGAGGGTACGAGCAGTACTTC
CASSLSSSSGGYEQYF
>many|TRBV20-1|NA|TRBJ1-3
TGCAGTGCTAGAGATCCGTCATTGACTGGAAACACCATATATTTT
CSARDPSLTGNTIYF
>many|TRBV10-3|NA|TRBJ2-5
TGTGCCAGCAACCCGAACCCCCAAGAGACCCAGTACTTC
CASNPNPQETQYF
>many|TRBV2|NA|TRBJ1-1
TGTGCCAGCTCGGCATTGGGCACTGAAGCTTTCTTT
CASSALGTEAFF
>many|TRBV7-9|NA|TRBJ2-7
TGTGCCAGCAGCCGGGGCCGGAAGGCCTACGAGCAGTACTTC
CASSRGRKAYEQYF
>NA|TRBV2|TRBD1|TRBJ2-4
TGTGCCAGCAGTGAGTTAGGGGGCGGAAACATTCAGTACTTC
CASSELGGGNIQYF
>few|TRBV19|TRBD1|TRBJ1-1
TGTGCCAGTAGTGGGACAGGGGGCTTCACTGAAGCTTTCTTT
CASSGTGGFTEAFF
>many|TRBV19|TRBD2|TRBJ2-5
TGTGCCAGTAGCCCCGCTGCTAGCGGGAGGGGGGACCAAGAGACCCAGTACTTC
CASSPAASGRGDQETQYF
>NA|TRBV12-3/TRBV12-4|TRBD1|TRBJ2-7
TGTGCCAGCAGCCGGGACAGGGGTTGGGTAAACCACGAGCAGTACTTC
CASSRDRGWVNHEQYF
>NA|TRBV19|NA|TRBJ2-7
TGTGCCAGTAGTTGGGGACACTCCTACGAGCAGTACTTC
CASSWGHSYEQYF
>many|TRBV11-1|NA|TRBJ2-7
TGTGCCAGCAGCGTACCGAGGGAGGCGAGCTCCTACGAGCAGTACTTC
CASSVPREASSYEQYF
>many|TRBV11-2|TRBD1|TRBJ1-2
TGTGCCAGCAGCAATGACAGGGACTATGGCTACACCTTC
CASSNDRDYGYTF
>few|TRBV2|NA|TRBJ2-7
TGTGCCAGCAGTTCCCCACAGGGTCCGACGGAGCAGTACTTC
CASSSPQGPTEQYF
>many|TRBV12-3/TRBV12-4|NA|TRBJ1-2
TGTGCCAGCAGTCGACAGAACTTCTATGGCTACACCTTC
CASSRQNFYGYTF
>many|TRBV6-1|TRBD1|TRBJ1-2
TGTGCCAGCATCACAGGGGTCGGAGGCTACACCTTC
CASITGVGGYTF
>NA|TRBV11-2|NA|TRBJ1-2
TGTGCCAGCAGCCCGAGGAGGGCTGACACCTTC
CASSPRRADTF
>once|TRBV19|NA|TRBJ1-3
TGTGCCAGTAGTATTTCAGCAGAGACGTCCAGAAACACCATATATTTT
CASSISAETSRNTIYF
>many|TRBV20-1|NA|TRBJ1-4
TGCAGTGCAGGGAAGGCGGCAGCAACTAATGAAAAACTGTTTTTT
CSAGKAAATNEKLFF
>once|TRBV12-3/TRBV12-4|NA|TRBJ2-5
TGTGCCAGCGTGCAGGGAGTTGGGACCCAGTACTTC
CASVQGVGTQYF
>few|TRBV7-2|TRBD1|TRBJ1-2
TGTGCCAGCTCACAGACAGGGGGTCTCTATGGCTACACCTTC
CASSQTGGLYGYTF
>few|TRBV19|TRBD1|TRBJ2-7
TGTGCCAGTAGCCCGACAGGGTCCCACGAGCAGTACTTC
CASSPTGSHEQYF
>NA|TRBV7-9|TRBD1|TRBJ1-4
TGTGCCAGCAGCTTAGGGACGGACAGGGGGCTTGAAAAACTGTTTTTT
CASSLGTDRGLEKLFF
>few|TRBV29-1|TRBD2|TRBJ2-6
TGCAGCGCCACGACTAGCGGGAGCTCTGGGGCCAACGTCCTGACTTTC
CSATTSGSSGANVLTF
>NA|TRBV12-3/TRBV12-4|NA|TRBJ1-5
TGTGCCAGCAGACCGGACCAAGGAGGCATTCAGCCCCAGCATTTT
CASRPDQGGIQPQHF
>NA|TRBV9|NA|TRBJ1-1
TGTGCCAGCAGCTGGACTAGCGGGCTGAACACTGAAGCTTTCTTT
CASSWTSGLNTEAFF
>NA|TRBV6-5|NA|TRBJ2-7
TGTGCCAGCAGTTACAGGGACTTACGCTACGAGCAGTACTTC
CASSYRDLRYEQYF
>NA|TRBV10-3|TRBD1|TRBJ1-2
TGTGCCATCAGCCTCGGGGCGGGACAGACTAACTATGGCTACACCTTC
CAISLGAGQTNYGYTF
>NA|TRBV10-3|TRBD1|TRBJ1-1
TGTGCCATCAGTGAAGCCGGGACAGGGGGCGCCGAAGCTTTCTTT
CAISEAGTGGAEAFF
>few|TRBV10-2|TRBD1|TRBJ2-1
TGCGCCAGCAGAGGGACAGGGGCCTACAATGAGCAGTTCTTC
CASRGTGAYNEQFF
>NA|TRBV6-5|NA|TRBJ1-3
TGTGCCAGCAGTCATGGGGGGTCACTCGGAAACACCATATATTTT
CASSHGGSLGNTIYF
>many|TRBV12-3/TRBV12-4|NA|TRBJ2-7
TGTGCCAGCAGCTCCGGAAGAGCCGGAGAGCAGTACTTC
CASSSGRAGEQYF
>many|TRBV5-6|NA|TRBJ1-2
TGTGCCAGCAGCGACGACAGCATCATAAACTATGGCTACACCTTC
CASSDDSIINYGYTF
>NA|TRBV10-3|TRBD2|TRBJ2-1
TGTGCCATCAGTGGTAGCGGGGGATCCTACAATGAGCAGTTCTTC
CAISGSGGSYNEQFF
>few|TRBV24-1|NA|TRBJ2-2
TGTGCCACCAGTCGGGAAGGGCCTACCGGGGAGCTGTTTTTT
CATSREGPTGELFF
>NA|TRBV20-1|TRBD1|TRBJ1-1
TGCAGTGCTGGAGCGCTCGGACAGGGCCGTGGTGCGAACACTGAAGCTTTCTTT
CSAGALGQGRGANTEAFF
>NA|TRBV12-3/TRBV12-4|NA|TRBJ2-5
TGTGCCAGCAGTTTTCTCGCAGCGGACTTCCAAGAGACCCAGTACTTC
CASSFLAADFQETQYF
>NA|TRBV7-7|TRBD2|TRBJ2-5
TGTGCTAGCAGCTTAACCGCGGGAGGGGCGACCCAGTACTTC
CASSLTAGGATQYF
>many|TRBV6-1|TRBD1|TRBJ1-2
TGTGCCAGTGGGGACAGGGATAACTATGGCTACACCTTC
CASGDRDNYGYTF
>NA|TRBV5-5|TRBD1|TRBJ1-2
TGCGCCAGCAGCGGTGGACAGGTCGGCAATGGCTACACCTTC
CASSGGQVGNGYTF
>NA|TRBV25-1|NA|TRBJ2-5
TGTCCCACCTCCTTGGACGCCAGGGAAGAGACCCAGTACTTC
CPTSLDAREETQYF
>NA|TRBV7-3|TRBD1|TRBJ2-3
TGTGCCAGCAGCCCCACAGGGGACAACACAGATACGCAGTATTTT
CASSPTGDNTDTQYF
>many|TRBV4-2|NA|TRBJ1-2
TGTGCCAGCAGCCAGGATCTGACAGCTCGGTATGGCTACACCTTC
CASSQDLTARYGYTF
>many|TRBV9|NA|TRBJ2-7
TGTGCCAGCAGCCCCAAGGGGGACTACGAGCAGTACTTC
CASSPKGDYEQYF
>many|TRBV20-1|TRBD1|TRBJ2-5
TGCAGTGCTCCGGGACAGGGGGCTTTGGAGACCCAGTACTTC
CSAPGQGALETQYF
>once|TRBV10-3|NA|TRBJ2-7
TGTGCCATCAGTAGGGACTACGAGCAGTACTTC
CAISRDYEQYF
>many|TRBV7-9|NA|TRBJ1-1
TGTGCCAGCAGCTTAGCGCGGGTTGGCACTGAAGCTTTCTTT
CASSLARVGTEAFF